Shown below are 24 T cell receptor beta chains from a single sample sequenced in a study of blood T cells in healthy people across ages. Together with a sample-barcoded 5' primer, a J-beta primer mix was included in a second PCR lasting about 7 to 11 cycles. One entry per CDR3 protein, called by TCRdb with MiXCR from the 5' RACE reads. In the table there are around 800,000 distinct CDR3 sequences, more than 25% of which are singletons. These data were likewise used in another study, on T cells of mothers and their children.

Sequenced material: blood. The receptors were sampled from a boy between 10 and 17 years old in good health.

This clonotype has just a few counts. V gene TRBV29-1 combines with J gene TRBJ2-3, with no clear D. The V gene lost 3 bases and the J gene lost 6 bases, with 13 bases spanning the gap. The CDR3 has 13 residues. Germline loops: CDR1 SQVTM, CDR2 ANQGSEA. In DNA, the CDR3 is TGCAGCGTTGATGGAGCTATTGGTGATACGCAGTATTTT. Translated: CSVDGAIGDTQYF.

This clonotype has a count of ten or more. The chain is built from TRBV11-2 and TRBJ2-7; maybe TRBD2 (7 bases). This CDR3 has 16 residues. Trimming shortened V by 0 bases and J by 3 bases, and 15 bases separated the two germline ends. Germline values: CDR1 SGHAT, CDR2 FQNNGV. CDR3 loop: CASSLDPGGFIYEQYF. CDR3 nucleotide sequence: TGTGCCAGCAGCTTAGATCCGGGGGGCTTTATCTACGAGCAGTACTTC.

The V and J genes are TRBV7-2 and TRBJ2-1; 8 bases map to TRBD1. Germline CDR1 SGHTA, CDR2 FQGNSA. There are 16 residues in the CDR3. The V segment lost 7 bases and the J segment 8 bases; nucleotides outside the gene matches: 16. CDR3 region: CASTFHPGQGLDEQFF. In DNA, the CDR3 is TGTGCCAGCACCTTCCACCCAGGACAGGGTCTGGATGAGCAGTTCTTC.

This sequence joins TRBV25-1 and TRBJ1-5, with D unresolved. The germline V gene has CDR1 MGHDK and CDR2 SYGVNS. Trimming pared 3 bases from V and 6 bases from J, leaving 12 bases between. This CDR3 comprises 14 residues. CDR3 coding DNA: TGTGCCAGCAGTGATTCTGGAGGTACTCAGCCCCAGCATTTT. Its translation is CASSDSGGTQPQHF.

The chain links TRBV6-5 to TRBJ2-5, with 13 bases that match TRBD2. The J call is in doubt because the DNA end fits TRBJ2-1 better. The germline gives CDR1 MNHEY, CDR2 SVGAGI. This CDR3 contains 14 residues. DNA for the CDR3: TGTGCCAGCAGCCAGGGACTAGCGGGATATGAGCAGTTCTTC. It specifies CASSQGLAGYEQFF.

The chain employs TRBV6-5 and TRBJ2-7; D unresolved. This CDR3 has 15 residues. Germline CDR1 MNHEY, CDR2 SVGAGI. The germline V and J ends were trimmed by 0 bases and 3 bases, with 12 bases remaining between them. DNA for the CDR3: TGTGCCAGCAGTTACTCGAGTGGACCGTACTACGAGCAGTACTTC. Protein: CASSYSSGPYYEQYF.

This clonotype was seen a handful of times. The chain couples TRBV25-1 to TRBJ2-5; D is perhaps TRBD1 or TRBD2 (5 bases each). The DNA end is more similar to TRBJ2-7, so the J call may be wrong. Germline values: CDR1 MGHDK, CDR2 SYGVNS. The CDR3 has 16 amino acids. This CDR3 reads CASSESALAGSDEQYF. Here the CDR3 DNA reads TGTGCCAGCAGTGAATCAGCCTTGGCAGGGAGCGACGAGCAGTACTTC.

This clonotype has only one observation. V usage is TRBV7-2 and J usage is TRBJ2-7, with D maybe TRBD1 (5 bases). The CDR3 is made up of 17 amino acids. V gave up 5 bases and J gave up 0 bases, with 20 bases separating them. Germline CDR1 is SGHTA and CDR2 is FQGNSA. The CDR3 coding sequence is TGTGCCAGCAGCCGATATTCGGCGACAGCCCTCTCCTACGAGCAGTACTTC. Protein sequence: CASSRYSATALSYEQYF.

V and J are TRBV2 and TRBJ2-5, with 7 bases that match TRBD2. Germline CDR1 reads SNHLY; CDR2 reads FYNNEI. This CDR3 region has 16 residues. Unmatched junction bases numbered 5, after V lost 1 base and J lost 0 bases. This chain's CDR3 is CASSEGAGLYQETQYF. The CDR3 DNA is TGTGCCAGCAGTGAAGGAGCGGGATTGTACCAAGAGACCCAGTACTTC.

The V and J genes are TRBV28 and TRBJ2-5, with TRBD1 identical over 9 bases. The J call may be faulty, since TRBJ2-7 better matches the DNA end. The CDR3 is made up of 16 amino acids. Looked up from germline, CDR1 is MDHEN and CDR2 is SYDVKM. CDR3: CASSFGQGTSSYEQYF. The CDR3 DNA is TGTGCCAGCAGCTTCGGACAGGGGACCTCCTCCTACGAGCAGTACTTC.

This clonotype has just a few counts. The chain couples TRBV12-3 or TRBV12-4 to TRBJ1-4; D is possibly TRBD1 (5 bases). The CDR3 totals 14 residues. V was trimmed by 6 bases and J by 5 bases, leaving 13 bases between them. CDR3 nucleotides: TGTGCCAGCAGGACCCGACAGAAGAATGAAAAACTGTTTTTT. Encoded protein: CASRTRQKNEKLFF.

The genes are TRBV27 and TRBJ1-4, with D perhaps TRBD1 (5 bases). Trimming shortened V by 5 bases and J by 8 bases, and 15 bases separated the two germline ends. The CDR3 is made up of 14 amino acids. Germline V gives CDR1 MNHEY, CDR2 SMNVEV (reference sequence). CDR3 coding DNA: TGTGCCAGCAGTGTCGGGGCAGTGCGGGAAAAACTGTTTTTT. Encoded protein: CASSVGAVREKLFF. Based on the CDR3 plus reference TRBV27 and TRBJ1-4, the full variable domain is EAQVTQNPRYLITVTGKKLTVTCSQNMNHEYMSWYRQDPGLGLRQIYYSMNVEVTDKGDVPEGYKVSRKEKRNFPLILESPSPNQTSLYFCASSVGAVREKLFFGSGTQLSVL.

The chain combines TRBV6-1 with TRBJ1-1; 11 nucleotides match TRBD1. From germline, CDR1 is MNHNS and CDR2 SASEGT. The CDR3 is 18 residues long. V shed 4 bases, J shed 2 bases, and the junction held 12 bases outside the gene matches. The CDR3 DNA sequence: TGTGCCAGCAGTGGGGCGGACAGGGGGCCCCGAATTAACACTGAAGCTTTCTTT. Encoded protein: CASSGADRGPRINTEAFF.

The CDR3 DNA reads TGTGCCAGCAGCCGTACCGGGACCCCACGCGGGACGCAGTATTTT. Its protein is CASSRTGTPRGTQYF. This rearrangement joins TRBV12-3 or TRBV12-4 to TRBJ2-3; D might be TRBD1 or TRBD2, each matching 5 bases. V lost 6 bases and J lost 9, with 22 bases in between. CDR3 length: 15 amino acids.

V gene TRBV2 combines with J gene TRBJ1-5, with D hard to call. V dropped 4 bases and J dropped 2 bases, with 9 bases sitting between them. CDR1 is SNHLY and CDR2 is FYNNEI in the germline V gene. The CDR3 totals 14 residues. The CDR3 nucleotides are TGTGCCAGCAGTGTAAGGTTCGGCAATCAGCCCCAGCATTTT. Its protein is CASSVRFGNQPQHF.

This clonotype was detected a few times. The chain links TRBV2 to TRBJ1-4; D unclear. Trimming stripped 3 bases from V and 8 bases from J, with 4 bases between. This CDR3 is 11 amino acids long. Germline lookup yields CDR1 SNHLY and CDR2 FYNNEI. This chain's CDR3 is CASSEREKLFF. CDR3 bases: TGTGCCAGCAGTGAGAGGGAAAAACTGTTTTTT.

This chain uses TRBV6-5 with TRBJ2-7; D ambiguous. The DNA end is more similar to TRBJ2-1, so the J call may be wrong. The CDR3 totals 14 residues. The germline CDR1 and CDR2 sequences are MNHEY and SVGAGI. The CDR3: CASSYRGSTYEQFF. CDR3 nucleotide sequence: TGTGCCAGCAGTTACCGAGGTTCGACTTATGAGCAGTTCTTC.

The CDR3 nucleotides read TGCAGTGCTGGGGGGAGGGGGATGGAAGAGACCCAGTACTTC. Translation gives CSAGGRGMEETQYF. The chain uses TRBV20-1 and TRBJ2-5; tentative D call: TRBD2 (7 bases). Germline V lookup: CDR1 DFQATT, CDR2 SNEGSKA (reference sequence). The CDR3 is 14 amino acids. Trimming took off 5 bases at V and 3 bases at J, with 16 bases between the two ends.

This clonotype was recorded a few times. This chain links TRBV3-1 with TRBJ1-2, with D unresolved. There are 17 residues in the CDR3. The germline CDR1 and CDR2 sequences are LGHDT and YNNKEL (reference sequence). The V end lost 1 base, the J end lost 5 bases, and 20 bases lay between the germline ends. The chain's CDR3 is CASSQGLGPVDGYGYTF. The CDR3 DNA is TGTGCCAGCAGCCAAGGACTTGGCCCCGTGGATGGGTATGGCTACACCTTC.

This clonotype was seen a handful of times. The chain combines TRBV12-3 or TRBV12-4 with TRBJ2-3; D is possibly TRBD2 (5 bases). V was pared by 10 bases and J by 1 base, with 9 bases between. The CDR3 runs to 12 residues. CDR3 in DNA: TGTGCCACAACCGGGGGCACAGATACGCAGTATTTT. It specifies CATTGGTDTQYF.

CDR3 in DNA: TGCAGCGTGCCAGGGGCACAACGCACAGATACGCAGTATTTT. Translated, it gives CSVPGAQRTDTQYF. The chain recombines TRBV29-1 with TRBJ2-3; D is perhaps TRBD1 (6 bases). The CDR3 totals 14 residues. Germline-derived CDR1 and CDR2 are SQVTM and ANQGSEA. Trimming shortened V by 6 bases and J by 1 base, and 14 bases separated the two germline ends.

This clonotype was recorded many times. V gene TRBV12-3 or TRBV12-4 combines with J gene TRBJ2-4; D uncertain. V was shortened by 7 bases and J by 13 bases, with 23 bases between the two germline ends. The CDR3 sequence is 14 residues long. DNA for the CDR3: TGTGCCAGCATGGCCTCCACCCCCTCGCATTCGCAGTACTTC. It translates to CASMASTPSHSQYF.

J is TRBJ1-5 and V is TRBV5-1, with D hard to call. Trimming removed 2 bases from V and 7 bases from J, with 4 bases in between. The CDR3 loop spans 11 amino acids. The germline V gene has CDR1 SGHRS and CDR2 YFSETQ. The CDR3 DNA reads as TGCGCCAGCAGCTTTCGGCAGCCCCAGCATTTT. It specifies CASSFRQPQHF.

The sample holds a few counts of this clonotype. The chain carries TRBV19 and TRBJ2-4; D gene ambiguous. The CDR3 length is 16 residues. The germline CDR1 and CDR2 sequences are LNHDA and SQIVND (reference sequence). The V gene lost 3 bases and the J gene lost 0 bases, with 12 bases spanning the gap. The chain's CDR3 is CASSMNLGEAKNIQYF. CDR3 nucleotide sequence: TGTGCCAGTAGTATGAACCTTGGGGAAGCCAAAAACATTCAGTACTTC.